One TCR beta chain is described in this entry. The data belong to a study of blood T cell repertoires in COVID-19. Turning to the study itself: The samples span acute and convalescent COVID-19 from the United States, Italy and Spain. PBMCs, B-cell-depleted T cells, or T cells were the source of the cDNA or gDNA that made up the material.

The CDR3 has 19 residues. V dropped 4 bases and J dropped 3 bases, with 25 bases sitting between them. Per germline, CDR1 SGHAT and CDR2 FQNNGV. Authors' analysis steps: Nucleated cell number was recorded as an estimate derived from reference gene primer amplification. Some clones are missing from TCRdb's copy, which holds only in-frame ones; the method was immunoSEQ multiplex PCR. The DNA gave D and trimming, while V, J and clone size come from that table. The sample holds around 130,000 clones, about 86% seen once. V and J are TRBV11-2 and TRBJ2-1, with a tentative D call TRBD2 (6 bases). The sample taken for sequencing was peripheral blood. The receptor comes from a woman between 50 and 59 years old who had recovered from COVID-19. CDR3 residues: CASSYRLGGLFAGYNEQFF. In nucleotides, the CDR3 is TGTGCCAGCAGCTACCGTCTTGGGGGACTGTTTGCGGGCTACAATGAGCAGTTCTTC. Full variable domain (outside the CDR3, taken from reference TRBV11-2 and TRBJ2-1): EAGVAQSPRYKIIEKRQSVAFWCNPISGHATLYWYQQILGQGPKLLIQFQNNGVVDDSQLPKDRFSAERLKGVDSTLKIQPAKLEDSAVYLCASSYRLGGLFAGYNEQFFGPGTRLTVL.